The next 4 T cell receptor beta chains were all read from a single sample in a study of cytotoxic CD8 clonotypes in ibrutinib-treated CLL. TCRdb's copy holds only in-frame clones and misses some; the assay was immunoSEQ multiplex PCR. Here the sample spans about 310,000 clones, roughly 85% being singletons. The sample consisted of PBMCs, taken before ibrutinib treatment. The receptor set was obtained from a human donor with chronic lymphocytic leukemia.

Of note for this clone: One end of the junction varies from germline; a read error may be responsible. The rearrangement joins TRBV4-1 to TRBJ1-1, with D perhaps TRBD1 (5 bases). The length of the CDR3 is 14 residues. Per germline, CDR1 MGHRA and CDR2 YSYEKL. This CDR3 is CASTQQGRGPEAFF. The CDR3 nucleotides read TGCGCCAGCACCCAACAAGGTAGGGGCCCTGAAGCTTTCTTT.

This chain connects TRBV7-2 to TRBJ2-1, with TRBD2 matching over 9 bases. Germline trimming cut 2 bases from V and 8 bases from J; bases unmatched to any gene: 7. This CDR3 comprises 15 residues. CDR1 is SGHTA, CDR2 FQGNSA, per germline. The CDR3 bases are TGTGCCAGCAGCTTAAGTGGGACTAGCAGCCATGAGCAGTTCTTC. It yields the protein CASSLSGTSSHEQFF.

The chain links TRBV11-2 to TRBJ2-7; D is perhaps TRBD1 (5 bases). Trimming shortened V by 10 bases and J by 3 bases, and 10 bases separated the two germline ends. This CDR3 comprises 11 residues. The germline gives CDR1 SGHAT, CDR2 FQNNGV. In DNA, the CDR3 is TGTGCCACTTTGGGGCGCTACGAGCAGTACTTC. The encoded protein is CATLGRYEQYF.

The DNA of the CDR3 is TGTGCCAGTTTGTTCGCCCGGGAGTGGAATGAGCAGTTCTTC. Protein sequence: CASLFAREWNEQFF. The chain recombines TRBV27 with TRBJ2-1, with D possibly being TRBD2 (6 bases). Germline CDR1 MNHEY, CDR2 SMNVEV (reference sequence). The CDR3 covers 14 residues. V was clipped by 9 bases and J by 7 bases, with 19 bases between them.